The entry below describes one T cell receptor beta chain. Its antigen remains unidentified. No clone much larger than this one lies a single base away; base qualities are absent. TCRbeta CDR3 regions were amplified from genomic DNA using the immunoSEQ Assay, a bias-controlled multiplex PCR. From the authors' description of their analysis: The number of nucleated cells in each sample was estimated from the amplification of reference gene primers within the assay. Sequence reads were collapsed and filtered to measure the absolute abundance of every unique TCRbeta CDR3 rearrangement. For each sample, productive Simpson clonality was calculated as the square root of Simpson's diversity index across productive rearrangements. What TCRdb holds here is the immuneACCESS table cut down to in-frame rearrangements. Part of the clones is not present; checked against another copy, under half of the missing clones reflect an unresolved V gene, and the others are unexplained. V, J and clone size were drawn from that table, and D and trimming were deduced from the DNA. For this sample the table gives about 50,000 clones, of which 70% to 80% were detected only once. The leading ten clones occupy more than 20% of the sample.

The sample comes from a study of blood T cell repertoires in COVID-19 (dated by TCRdb to 2020 to 2022). Broadly, across the study: The collaborator samples originated in the United States, Italy and Spain and spanned the acute and convalescent phases of COVID-19. The sample metadata nearly always contained a de-identified subject ID, COVID-19 status, age in years and sex. Subjects who had been exposed to COVID-19, were actively infected with it, or had recovered from it provided the deeply sampled blood TCRbeta repertoires that made up the dataset. Where available, HLA class I and class II types were taken from metadata supplied by the sample provider and were not determined by assay-based typing. The samples were drawn from two sources: the first 160 participants of the ongoing ImmuneRACE study, and 1,000 to 1,500 subjects contributed by 6 global collaborators. The material from the prospective study consisted of cDNA or gDNA derived from T cells, B-cell-depleted T cells, or PBMCs. The repertoires were released in a freely available public database intended as a resource for research on the immune response to SARS-CoV-2.

General study outcomes and caveats: The quantity of clinical and demographic metadata differed by source and by participant and was supplied without curation.

Including the terminal cysteine and phenylalanine, the CDR3 comprises 18 residues. The sequence is cut down to CDR3 DNA, 54 bases in frame from base 1. Reading the germline V gene gives CDR1 MGHRA and CDR2 YSYEKL. V loses 0 bases at its end and J loses 2 bases; junction bases beyond the gene matches: 13. The collaborating institutions used their own protocols to collect whole blood in K2EDTA tubes. Collaborator samples were shipped for TCRbeta analysis as frozen whole blood, isolated PBMCs, or DNA extracted from either sample type. The rearrangement combines TRBV4-1 with TRBJ2-7; 7 bases in between match TRBD1. The clonotype was recovered from a middle-aged man with active or convalescent COVID-19. The material sequenced was peripheral blood. The bases read TGCGCCAGCAGCCAAGACGTGGGGACAGCGCTATTCACCTACGAGCAGTACTTC. Its translation is CASSQDVGTALFTYEQYF.